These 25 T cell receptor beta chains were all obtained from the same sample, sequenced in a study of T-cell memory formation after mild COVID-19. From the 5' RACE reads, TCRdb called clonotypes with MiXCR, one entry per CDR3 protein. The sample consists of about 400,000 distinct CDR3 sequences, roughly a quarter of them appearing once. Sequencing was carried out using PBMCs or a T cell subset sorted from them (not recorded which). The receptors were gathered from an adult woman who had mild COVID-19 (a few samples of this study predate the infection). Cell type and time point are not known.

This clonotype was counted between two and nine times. This CDR3 is CASSAWDRGQEAFF. The CDR3 region has the DNA TGTGCCAGCAGCGCGTGGGACAGGGGGCAGGAAGCTTTCTTT. The chain joins TRBV9 to TRBJ1-1; 12 bases match TRBD1. Germline CDR1 and CDR2: SGDLS and YYNGEE. CDR3 length: 14 amino acids. The V gene end was trimmed by 3 bases and the J gene end by 8 bases; junction bases not matched to a gene: 5.

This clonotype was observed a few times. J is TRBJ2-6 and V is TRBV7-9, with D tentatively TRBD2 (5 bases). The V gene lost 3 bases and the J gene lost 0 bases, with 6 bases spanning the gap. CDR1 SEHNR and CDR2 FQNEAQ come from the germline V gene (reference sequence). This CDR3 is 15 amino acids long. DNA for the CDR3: TGTGCCAGCAGCTTTAGCGTCTCTGGGGCCAACGTCCTGACTTTC. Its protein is CASSFSVSGANVLTF.

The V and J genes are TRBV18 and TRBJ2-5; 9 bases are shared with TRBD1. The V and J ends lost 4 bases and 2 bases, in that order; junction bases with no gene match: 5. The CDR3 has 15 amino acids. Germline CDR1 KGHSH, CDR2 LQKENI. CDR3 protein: CASSRDRAAQETQYF. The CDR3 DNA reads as TGTGCCAGCTCACGGGACAGGGCAGCTCAAGAGACCCAGTACTTC.

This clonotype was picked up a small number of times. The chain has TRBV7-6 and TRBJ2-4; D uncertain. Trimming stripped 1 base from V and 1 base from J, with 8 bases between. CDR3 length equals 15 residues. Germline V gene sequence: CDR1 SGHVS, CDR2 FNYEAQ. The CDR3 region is CASSLGYGAKNIQYF. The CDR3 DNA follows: TGTGCCAGCAGCTTAGGATACGGGGCCAAAAACATTCAGTACTTC.

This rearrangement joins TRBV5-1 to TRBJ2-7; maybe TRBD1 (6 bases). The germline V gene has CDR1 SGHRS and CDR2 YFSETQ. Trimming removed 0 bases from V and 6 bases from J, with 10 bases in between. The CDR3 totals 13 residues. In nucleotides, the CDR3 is TGCGCCAGCAGCTTGGGGGGACACTTCGAGCAGTACTTC. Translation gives CASSLGGHFEQYF.

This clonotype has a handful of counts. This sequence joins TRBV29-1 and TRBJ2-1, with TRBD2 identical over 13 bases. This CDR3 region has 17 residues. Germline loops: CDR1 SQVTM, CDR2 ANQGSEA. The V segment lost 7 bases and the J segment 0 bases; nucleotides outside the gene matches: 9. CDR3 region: CSASGLAGRSSYNEQFF. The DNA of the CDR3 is TGCAGCGCCTCGGGACTAGCGGGGAGGAGCTCCTACAATGAGCAGTTCTTC.

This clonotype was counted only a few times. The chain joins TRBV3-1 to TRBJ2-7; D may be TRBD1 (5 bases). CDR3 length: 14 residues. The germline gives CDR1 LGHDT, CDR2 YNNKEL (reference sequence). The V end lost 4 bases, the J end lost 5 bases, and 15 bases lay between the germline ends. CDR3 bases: TGTGCCAGCAGCCTGTTAGGAAGGGGCCACGAGCAGTACTTC. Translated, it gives CASSLLGRGHEQYF.

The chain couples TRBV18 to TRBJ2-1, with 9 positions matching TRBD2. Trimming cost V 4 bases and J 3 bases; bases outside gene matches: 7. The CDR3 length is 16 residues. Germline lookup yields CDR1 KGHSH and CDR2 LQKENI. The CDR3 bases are TGTGCCAGCTCACGTATAGCGGGAGAAAACTACAATGAGCAGTTCTTC. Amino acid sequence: CASSRIAGENYNEQFF. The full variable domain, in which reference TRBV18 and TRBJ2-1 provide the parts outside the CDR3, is NAGVMQNPRHLVRRRGQEARLRCSPMKGHSHVYWYRQLPEEGLKFMVYLQKENIIDESGMPKERFSAEFPKEGPSILRIQQVVRGDSAAYFCASSRIAGENYNEQFFGPGTRLTVL.

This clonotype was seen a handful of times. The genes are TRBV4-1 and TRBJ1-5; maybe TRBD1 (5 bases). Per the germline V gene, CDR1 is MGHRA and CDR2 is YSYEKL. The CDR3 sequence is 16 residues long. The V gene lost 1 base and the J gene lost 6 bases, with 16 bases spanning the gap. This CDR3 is CASSQVGGGVGQPQHF. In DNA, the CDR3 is TGCGCCAGCAGCCAAGTTGGGGGGGGGGTTGGTCAGCCCCAGCATTTT.

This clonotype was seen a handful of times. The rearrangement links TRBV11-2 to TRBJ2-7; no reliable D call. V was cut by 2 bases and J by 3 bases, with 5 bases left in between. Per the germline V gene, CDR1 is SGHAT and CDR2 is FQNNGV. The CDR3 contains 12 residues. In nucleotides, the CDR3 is TGTGCCAGCAGCTTAAATGGCTACGAGCAGTACTTC. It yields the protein CASSLNGYEQYF. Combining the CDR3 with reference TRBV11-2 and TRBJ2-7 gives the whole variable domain EAGVAQSPRYKIIEKRQSVAFWCNPISGHATLYWYQQILGQGPKLLIQFQNNGVVDDSQLPKDRFSAERLKGVDSTLKIQPAKLEDSAVYLCASSLNGYEQYFGPGTRLTVT.

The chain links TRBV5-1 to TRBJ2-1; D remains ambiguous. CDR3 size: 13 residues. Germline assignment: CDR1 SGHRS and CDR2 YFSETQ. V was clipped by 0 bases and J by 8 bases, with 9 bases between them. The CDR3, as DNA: TGCGCCAGCAGCTTGGGGTATATAGATGAGCAGTTCTTC. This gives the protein CASSLGYIDEQFF.

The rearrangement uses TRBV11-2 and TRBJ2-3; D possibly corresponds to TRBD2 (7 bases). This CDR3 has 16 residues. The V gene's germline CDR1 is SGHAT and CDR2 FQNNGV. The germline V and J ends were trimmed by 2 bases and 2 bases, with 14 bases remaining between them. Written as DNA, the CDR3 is TGTGCCAGCAGCTTATGGGCGGGGGCCCCCACAGATACGCAGTATTTT. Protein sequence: CASSLWAGAPTDTQYF. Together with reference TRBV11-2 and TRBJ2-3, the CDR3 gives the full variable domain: EAGVAQSPRYKIIEKRQSVAFWCNPISGHATLYWYQQILGQGPKLLIQFQNNGVVDDSQLPKDRFSAERLKGVDSTLKIQPAKLEDSAVYLCASSLWAGAPTDTQYFGPGTRLTVL.

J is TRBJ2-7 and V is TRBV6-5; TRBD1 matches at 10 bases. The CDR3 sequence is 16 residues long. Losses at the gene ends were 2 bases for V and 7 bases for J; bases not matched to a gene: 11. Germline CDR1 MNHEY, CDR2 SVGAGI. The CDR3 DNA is TGTGCCAGCAGTTACCCGCGGACAGGGGGAGGAGGGGAGCAGTACTTC. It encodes CASSYPRTGGGGEQYF.

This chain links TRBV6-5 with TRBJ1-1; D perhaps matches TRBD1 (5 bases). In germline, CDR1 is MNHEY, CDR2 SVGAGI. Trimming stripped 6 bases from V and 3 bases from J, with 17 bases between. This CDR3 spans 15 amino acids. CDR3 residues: CASRRKERGDTEAFF. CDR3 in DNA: TGTGCCAGCAGAAGGAAGGAGCGGGGGGACACTGAAGCTTTCTTT.

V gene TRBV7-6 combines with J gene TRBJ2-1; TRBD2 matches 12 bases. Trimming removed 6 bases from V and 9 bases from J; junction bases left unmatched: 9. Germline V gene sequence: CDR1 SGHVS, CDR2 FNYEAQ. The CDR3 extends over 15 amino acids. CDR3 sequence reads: CASSQLAGGRSEQFF. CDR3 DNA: TGTGCCAGCAGTCAACTAGCGGGGGGACGTAGTGAGCAGTTCTTC.

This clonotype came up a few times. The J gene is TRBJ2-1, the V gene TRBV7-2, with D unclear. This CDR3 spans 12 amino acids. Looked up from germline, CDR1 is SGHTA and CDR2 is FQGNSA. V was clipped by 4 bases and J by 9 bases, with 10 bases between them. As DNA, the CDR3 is TGTGCCAGCAGCTACGTGGTAGGTGAGCAGTTCTTC. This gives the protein CASSYVVGEQFF.

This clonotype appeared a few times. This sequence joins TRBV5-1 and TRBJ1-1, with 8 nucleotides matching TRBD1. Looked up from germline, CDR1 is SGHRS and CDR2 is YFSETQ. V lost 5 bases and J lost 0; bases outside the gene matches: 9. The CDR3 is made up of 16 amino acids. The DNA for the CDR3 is TGCGCCAGCAGTCAAGAACTCAGGGGGCTGAACACTGAAGCTTTCTTT. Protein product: CASSQELRGLNTEAFF. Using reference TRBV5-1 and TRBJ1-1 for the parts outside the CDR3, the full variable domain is KAGVTQTPRYLIKTRGQQVTLSCSPISGHRSVSWYQQTPGQGLQFLFEYFSETQRNKGNFPGRFSGRQFSNSRSEMNVSTLELGDSALYLCASSQELRGLNTEAFFGQGTRLTVV.

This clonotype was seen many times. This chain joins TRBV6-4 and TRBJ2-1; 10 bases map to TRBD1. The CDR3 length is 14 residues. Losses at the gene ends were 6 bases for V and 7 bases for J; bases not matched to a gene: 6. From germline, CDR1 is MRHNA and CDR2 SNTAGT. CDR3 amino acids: CASREGTGANEQFF. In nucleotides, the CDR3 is TGTGCCAGCAGAGAAGGGACAGGGGCGAATGAGCAGTTCTTC.

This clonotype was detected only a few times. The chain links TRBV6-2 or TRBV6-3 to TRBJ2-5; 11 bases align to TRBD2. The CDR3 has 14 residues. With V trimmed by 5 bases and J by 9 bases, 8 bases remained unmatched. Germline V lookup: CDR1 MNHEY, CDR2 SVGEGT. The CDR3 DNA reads TGTGCCAGCAGTGGGACTAGCGGTGCGGGGGCCCAGTACTTC. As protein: CASSGTSGAGAQYF.

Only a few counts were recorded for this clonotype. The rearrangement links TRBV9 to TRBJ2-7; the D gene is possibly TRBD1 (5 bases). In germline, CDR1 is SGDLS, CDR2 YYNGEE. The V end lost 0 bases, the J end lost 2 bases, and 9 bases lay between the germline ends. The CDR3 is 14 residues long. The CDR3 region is CASSVEGLPYEQYF. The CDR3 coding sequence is TGTGCCAGCAGCGTAGAGGGGTTACCCTACGAGCAGTACTTC.

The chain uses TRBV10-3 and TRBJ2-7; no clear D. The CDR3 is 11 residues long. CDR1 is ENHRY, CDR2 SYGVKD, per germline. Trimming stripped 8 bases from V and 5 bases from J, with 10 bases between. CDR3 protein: CAIEVGNEQYF. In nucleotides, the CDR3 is TGTGCCATCGAGGTGGGCAACGAGCAGTACTTC.

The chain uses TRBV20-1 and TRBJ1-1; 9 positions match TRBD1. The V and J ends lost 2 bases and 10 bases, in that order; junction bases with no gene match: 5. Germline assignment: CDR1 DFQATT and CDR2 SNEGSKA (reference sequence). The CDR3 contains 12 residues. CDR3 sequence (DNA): TGCAGTGCTAGACATCAGACAGGGGGAGCTTTCTTT. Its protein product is CSARHQTGGAFF.

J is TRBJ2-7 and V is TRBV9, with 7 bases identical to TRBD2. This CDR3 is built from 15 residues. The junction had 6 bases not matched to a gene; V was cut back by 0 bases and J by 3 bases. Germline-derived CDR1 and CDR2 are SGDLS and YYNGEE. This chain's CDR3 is CASSVASGSIYEQYF. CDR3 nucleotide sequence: TGTGCCAGCAGCGTAGCTAGCGGTTCTATCTACGAGCAGTACTTC.

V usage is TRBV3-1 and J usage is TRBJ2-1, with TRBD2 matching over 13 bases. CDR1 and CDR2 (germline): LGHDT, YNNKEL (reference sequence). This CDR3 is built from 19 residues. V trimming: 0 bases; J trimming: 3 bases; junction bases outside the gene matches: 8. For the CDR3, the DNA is TGTGCCAGCAGCCAAGAGGGGACTAGCGGGATCGCTATCTACAATGAGCAGTTCTTC. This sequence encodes CASSQEGTSGIAIYNEQFF.

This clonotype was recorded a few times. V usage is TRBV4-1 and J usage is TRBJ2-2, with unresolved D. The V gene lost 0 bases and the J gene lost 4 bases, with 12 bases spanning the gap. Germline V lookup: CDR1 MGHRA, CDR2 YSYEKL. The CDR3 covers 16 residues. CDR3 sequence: CASSQDPGWGTGELFF. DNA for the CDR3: TGCGCCAGCAGCCAAGACCCGGGCTGGGGCACCGGGGAGCTGTTTTTT.